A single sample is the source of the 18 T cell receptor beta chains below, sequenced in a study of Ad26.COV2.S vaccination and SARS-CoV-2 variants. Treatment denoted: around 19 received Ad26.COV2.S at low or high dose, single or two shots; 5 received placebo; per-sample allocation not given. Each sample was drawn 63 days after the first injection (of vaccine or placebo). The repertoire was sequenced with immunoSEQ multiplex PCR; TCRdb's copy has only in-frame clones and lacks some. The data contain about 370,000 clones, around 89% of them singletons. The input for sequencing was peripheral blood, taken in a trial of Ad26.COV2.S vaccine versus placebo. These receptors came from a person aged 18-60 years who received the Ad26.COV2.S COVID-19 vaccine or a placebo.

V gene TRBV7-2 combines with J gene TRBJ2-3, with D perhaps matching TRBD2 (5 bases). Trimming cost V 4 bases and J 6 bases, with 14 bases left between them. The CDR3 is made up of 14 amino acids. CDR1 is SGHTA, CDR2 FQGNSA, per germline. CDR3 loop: CASSSEAFLDTQYF. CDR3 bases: TGTGCCAGCAGCTCGGAGGCCTTCCTGGATACGCAGTATTTT.

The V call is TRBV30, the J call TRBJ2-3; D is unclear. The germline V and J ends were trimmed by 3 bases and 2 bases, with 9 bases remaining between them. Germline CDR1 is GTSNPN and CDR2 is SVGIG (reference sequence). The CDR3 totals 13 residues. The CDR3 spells CAWRGQPTDTQYF. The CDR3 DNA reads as TGTGCCTGGAGGGGTCAGCCCACAGATACGCAGTATTTT.

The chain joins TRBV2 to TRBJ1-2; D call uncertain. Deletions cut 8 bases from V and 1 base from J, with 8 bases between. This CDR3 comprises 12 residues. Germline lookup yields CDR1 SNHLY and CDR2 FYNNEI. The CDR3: CASLRDNYGYTF. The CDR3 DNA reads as TGTGCCAGCCTTAGAGATAACTATGGCTACACCTTC.

The CDR3 bases are TGTGCCAGCAGTTTTTTCGATGAGCAGTTCTTC. As protein: CASSFFDEQFF. This chain uses TRBV12-3 or TRBV12-4 with TRBJ2-1; no reliable D call. The CDR3 consists of 11 residues. Trimming pared 3 bases from V and 8 bases from J, leaving 5 bases between.

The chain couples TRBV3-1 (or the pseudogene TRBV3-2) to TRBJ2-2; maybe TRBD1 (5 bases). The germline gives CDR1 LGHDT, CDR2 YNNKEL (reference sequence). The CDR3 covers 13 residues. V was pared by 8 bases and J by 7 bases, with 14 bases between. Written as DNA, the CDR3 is TGTGCCAGCCCGTCTAGGGGAAGCGGGGAGCTGTTTTTT. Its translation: CASPSRGSGELFF.

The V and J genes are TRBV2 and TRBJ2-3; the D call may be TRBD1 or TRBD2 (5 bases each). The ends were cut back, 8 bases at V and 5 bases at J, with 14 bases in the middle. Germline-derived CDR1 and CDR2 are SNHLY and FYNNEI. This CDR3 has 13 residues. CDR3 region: CASLRGQEDTQYF. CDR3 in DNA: TGTGCCAGCTTGAGGGGTCAGGAAGATACGCAGTATTTT.

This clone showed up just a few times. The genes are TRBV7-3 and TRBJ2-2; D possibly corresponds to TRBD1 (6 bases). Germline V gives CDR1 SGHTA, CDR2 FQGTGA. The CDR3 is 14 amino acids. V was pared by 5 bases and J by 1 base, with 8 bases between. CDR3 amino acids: CASSPDRNTGELFF. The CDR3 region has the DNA TGTGCCAGCAGCCCGGACAGGAACACCGGGGAGCTGTTTTTT.

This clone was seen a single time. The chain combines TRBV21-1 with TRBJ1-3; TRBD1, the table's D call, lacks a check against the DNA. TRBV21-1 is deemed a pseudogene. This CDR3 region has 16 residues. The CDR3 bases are TGTGCCAGCAGCGGGCCCCATGTGATGGGTGGAAACACCATATATTTT. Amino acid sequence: CASSGPHVMGGNTIYF.

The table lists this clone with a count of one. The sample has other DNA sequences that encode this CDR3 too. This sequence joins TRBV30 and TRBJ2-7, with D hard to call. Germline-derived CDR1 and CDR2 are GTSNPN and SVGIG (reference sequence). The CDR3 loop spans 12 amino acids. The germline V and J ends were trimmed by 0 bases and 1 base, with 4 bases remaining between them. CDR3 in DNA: TGTGCCTGGAGTGTTACATCCTACGAGCAGTACTTC. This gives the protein CAWSVTSYEQYF. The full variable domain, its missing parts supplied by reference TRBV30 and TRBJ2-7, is SQTIHQWPATLVQPVGSPLSLECTVEGTSNPNLYWYRQAAGRGLQLLFYSVGIGQISSEVPQNLSASRPQDRQFILSSKKLLLSDSGFYLCAWSVTSYEQYFGPGTRLTVT.

CDR3 bases: TGTGCCAGCAGCCCCAGGAAGAGAGGAGGCCCAGAGGAGAAAGCTTTCTTT. This translates into CASSPRKRGGPEEKAFF. V gene TRBV11-3 combines with J gene TRBJ1-1; D is ambiguous. The germline V and J ends were trimmed by 5 bases and 9 bases, with 28 bases remaining between them. The CDR3 sequence is 17 residues long. Germline V lookup: CDR1 SGHNT, CDR2 YENEEA. The full variable domain, in which reference TRBV11-3 and TRBJ1-1 provide the parts outside the CDR3, is EAGVVQSPRYKIIEKKQPVAFWCNPISGHNTLYWYLQNLGQGPELLIRYENEEAVDDSQLPKDRFSAERLKGVDSTLKIQPAELGDSAVYLCASSPRKRGGPEEKAFFGQGTRLTVV.

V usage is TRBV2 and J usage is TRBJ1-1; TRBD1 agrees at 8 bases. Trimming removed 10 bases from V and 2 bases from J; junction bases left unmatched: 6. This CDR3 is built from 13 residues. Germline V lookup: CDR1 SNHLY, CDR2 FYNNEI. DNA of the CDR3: TGTGCCACCAAGGGACAGGCAAACACTGAAGCTTTCTTT. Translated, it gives CATKGQANTEAFF. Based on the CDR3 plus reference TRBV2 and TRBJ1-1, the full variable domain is EPEVTQTPSHQVTQMGQEVILRCVPISNHLYFYWYRQILGQKVEFLVSFYNNEISEKSEIFDDQFSVERPDGSNFTLKIRSTKLEDSAMYFCATKGQANTEAFFGQGTRLTVV.

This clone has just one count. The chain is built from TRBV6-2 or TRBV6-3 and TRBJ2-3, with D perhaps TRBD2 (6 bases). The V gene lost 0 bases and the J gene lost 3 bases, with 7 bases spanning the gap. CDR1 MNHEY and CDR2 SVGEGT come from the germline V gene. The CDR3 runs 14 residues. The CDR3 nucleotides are TGTGCCAGCAGTTACTCACGGGGGACAGATACGCAGTATTTT. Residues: CASSYSRGTDTQYF.

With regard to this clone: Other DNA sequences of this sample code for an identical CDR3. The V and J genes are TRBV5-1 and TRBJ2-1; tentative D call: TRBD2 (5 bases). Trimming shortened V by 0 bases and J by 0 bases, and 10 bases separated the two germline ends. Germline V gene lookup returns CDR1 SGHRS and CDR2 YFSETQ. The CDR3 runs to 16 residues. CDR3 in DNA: TGCGCCAGCAGCTTGGAAGCGGCCAGCTCCTACAATGAGCAGTTCTTC. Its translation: CASSLEAASSYNEQFF.

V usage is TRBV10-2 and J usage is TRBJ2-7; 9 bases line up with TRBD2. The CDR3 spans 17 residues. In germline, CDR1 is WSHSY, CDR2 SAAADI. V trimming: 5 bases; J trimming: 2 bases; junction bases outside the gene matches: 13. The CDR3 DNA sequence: TGCGCCAGCAGTCCGCTAGCGGGGCCTTTAGGGGCCTACGAGCAGTACTTC. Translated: CASSPLAGPLGAYEQYF.

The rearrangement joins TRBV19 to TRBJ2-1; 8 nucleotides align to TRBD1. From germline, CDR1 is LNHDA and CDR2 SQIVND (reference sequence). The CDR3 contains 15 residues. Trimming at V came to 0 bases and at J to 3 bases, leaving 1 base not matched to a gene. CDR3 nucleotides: TGTGCCAGTAGTATAGAAGGGACAGGCTACAATGAGCAGTTCTTC. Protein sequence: CASSIEGTGYNEQFF.

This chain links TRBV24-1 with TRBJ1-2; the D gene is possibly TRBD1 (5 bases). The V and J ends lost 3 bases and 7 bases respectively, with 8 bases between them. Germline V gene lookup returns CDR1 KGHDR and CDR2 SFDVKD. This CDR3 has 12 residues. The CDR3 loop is CATSDPGAGYTF. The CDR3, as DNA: TGTGCCACCAGTGATCCCGGGGCTGGCTACACCTTC.

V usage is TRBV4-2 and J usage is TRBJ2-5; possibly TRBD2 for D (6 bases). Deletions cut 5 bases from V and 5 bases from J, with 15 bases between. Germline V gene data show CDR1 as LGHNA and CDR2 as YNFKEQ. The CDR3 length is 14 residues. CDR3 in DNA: TGTGCCAGCAGCGGCTCGGACCGGGGGGAGACCCAGTACTTC. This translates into CASSGSDRGETQYF.

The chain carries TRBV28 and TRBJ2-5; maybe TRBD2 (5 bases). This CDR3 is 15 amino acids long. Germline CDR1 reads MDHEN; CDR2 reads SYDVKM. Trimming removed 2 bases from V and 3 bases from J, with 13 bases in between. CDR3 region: CASSLITRREETQYF. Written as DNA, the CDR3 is TGTGCCAGCAGTTTAATAACTAGGCGAGAAGAGACCCAGTACTTC.